Listed here are 27 T cell receptor beta chains from one sample, sequenced in a study of blood T cell repertoires in COVID-19. Clones were read by immunoSEQ multiplex PCR, and TCRdb kept only the in-frame ones, dropping some. The data show 96,000 or so clones, over 75% seen once. The sample taken for sequencing was peripheral blood. The receptor source for this set is a woman of 80 years or more with acute or convalescent COVID-19.

This clone has a handful of counts. The rearrangement uses TRBV2 and TRBJ1-2; D possibly corresponds to TRBD1 (6 bases). The CDR3 covers 14 residues. The germline gives CDR1 SNHLY, CDR2 FYNNEI. The V gene lost 7 bases and the J gene lost 4 bases, with 16 bases spanning the gap. CDR3 amino acids: CASIEGVIGYGYTF. In nucleotides, the CDR3 is TGTGCCAGCATAGAGGGGGTTATAGGCTATGGCTACACCTTC.

The count of this clone is one. The chain has TRBV6-6 and TRBJ2-2, with 12 bases lining up with TRBD2. V lost 8 bases and J lost 6; bases outside the gene matches: 1. Germline V gene data show CDR1 as MNHNY and CDR2 as SVGAGI (reference sequence). The CDR3 has 13 amino acids. The CDR3 sequence: CASLAGGSGELFF. The DNA of the CDR3 is TGTGCCAGCCTAGCGGGAGGGTCCGGGGAGCTGTTTTTT.

In this sample, this clone turned up a few times. V usage is TRBV2 and J usage is TRBJ1-4, with 7 nucleotides matching TRBD1. The length of the CDR3 is 16 residues. J gave up 1 base and V 7 bases, and 9 bases lay outside the gene matches. Germline loops: CDR1 SNHLY, CDR2 FYNNEI. The CDR3 sequence is CASNYGQVLTNEKLFF. The CDR3 DNA is TGTGCCAGCAACTACGGACAGGTCCTAACTAATGAAAAACTGTTTTTT.

The gene calls are TRBV12-5 and TRBJ1-4; D ambiguous. Trimming removed 1 base from V and 7 bases from J, with 4 bases in between. CDR1 and CDR2 (germline): LGHNT, FRNRAP. This CDR3 comprises 12 residues. CDR3 nucleotides: TGTGCTAGTGGTTTGGGGCTTGAAAAACTGTTTTTT. It specifies CASGLGLEKLFF.

The genes are TRBV5-1 and TRBJ2-7; 11 bases agree with TRBD1. With V trimmed by 4 bases and J by 7 bases, 4 bases remained unmatched. CDR1 is SGHRS, CDR2 YFSETQ, per germline. The CDR3 runs 13 residues. The CDR3 sequence: CASSLGQGGEQYF. The DNA for the CDR3 is TGCGCCAGCAGCCTGGGACAGGGGGGGGAGCAGTACTTC.

The chain links TRBV11-3 to TRBJ2-1; D is unclear. This CDR3 has 14 residues. V lost 1 base and J 4 bases, leaving 8 bases between the germline ends. Per germline, CDR1 SGHNT and CDR2 YENEEA. The CDR3 DNA reads TGTGCCAGCAGCTTAGCCCCAGGATACAATGAGCAGTTCTTC. It codes for CASSLAPGYNEQFF.

This clone was seen a single time. J is TRBJ2-7 and V is TRBV27, with D tentatively TRBD2 (6 bases). V lost 0 bases and J 7 bases, leaving 16 bases between the germline ends. The CDR3 length is 15 residues. Germline V gene lookup returns CDR1 MNHEY and CDR2 SMNVEV (reference sequence). The CDR3 sequence is CASSLSGSPAGEQYF. CDR3 DNA sequence: TGTGCCAGCAGTTTATCCGGGAGCCCTGCCGGGGAGCAGTACTTC.

CDR3 loop: CASSLGLAESTDTQYF. As DNA, the CDR3 is TGTGCCAGCAGCTTGGGACTAGCAGAAAGCACAGATACGCAGTATTTT. The chain uses TRBV7-3 and TRBJ2-3; 9 nucleotides agree with TRBD2. With V trimmed by 3 bases and J by 0 bases, 4 bases remained unmatched. Germline V gene data show CDR1 as SGHTA and CDR2 as FQGTGA. The CDR3 loop spans 16 amino acids.

The chain employs TRBV13 and TRBJ1-2, with 10 bases matching TRBD1. This CDR3 is built from 15 residues. V shed 5 bases, J shed 2 bases, and the junction held 5 bases outside the gene matches. CDR1 is PRHDT and CDR2 is FYEKMQ in the germline V gene (reference sequence). The CDR3 is CASSRLGQGNYGYTF. The CDR3 coding sequence is TGTGCCAGCAGCAGGCTGGGACAGGGGAACTATGGCTACACCTTC.

The J gene is TRBJ2-6, the V gene TRBV6-2 or TRBV6-3, with 7 bases aligning to TRBD1. This CDR3 has 17 amino acids. CDR1 is MNHEY and CDR2 is SVGEGT in the germline V gene. The V gene end was trimmed by 6 bases and the J gene end by 1 base; junction bases not matched to a gene: 9. The CDR3 sequence is CASSGDRGWSGANVLTF. CDR3 sequence (DNA): TGTGCCAGCAGCGGGGACAGAGGATGGTCTGGGGCCAACGTCCTGACTTTC.

The V call is TRBV6-5, the J call TRBJ2-3, with 8 bases lining up with TRBD1. The CDR3 totals 15 residues. Per the germline V gene, CDR1 is MNHEY and CDR2 is SVGAGI. Trimming took 4 bases from V and 0 from J; bases not matched to a gene: 3. The CDR3 region is CASSLTGASTDTQYF. CDR3 DNA: TGTGCCAGCAGTTTGACAGGGGCTAGCACAGATACGCAGTATTTT.

V and J are TRBV7-9 and TRBJ1-3; no clear D gene. Germline loops: CDR1 SEHNR, CDR2 FQNEAQ (reference sequence). The CDR3 loop spans 12 amino acids. V was shortened by 4 bases and J by 8 bases, with 9 bases between the two germline ends. CDR3 protein: CASSYPTDTIYF. For the CDR3, the DNA is TGTGCCAGCAGCTACCCAACGGACACCATATATTTT.

V and J are TRBV19 and TRBJ2-5; perhaps TRBD2 as D (5 bases). Trimming left V 5 bases short and J 5 bases short, with 12 bases between. From germline, CDR1 is LNHDA and CDR2 SQIVND (reference sequence). CDR3 length equals 13 residues. CDR3 sequence reads: CASSGRWRETQYF. CDR3 DNA: TGTGCCAGTAGTGGCCGGTGGAGGGAGACCCAGTACTTC.

The gene calls are TRBV28 and TRBJ1-2; 7 nucleotides line up with TRBD1. Per germline, CDR1 MDHEN and CDR2 SYDVKM. The CDR3 spans 13 residues. With 8 bases clipped from V and 10 bases from J, the junction kept 13 bases outside the gene matches. The CDR3 DNA follows: TGTGCCAGCGAACCCTTGCGACAGGGCGACTACACCTTC. This codes for CASEPLRQGDYTF.

The rearrangement joins TRBV23-1 to TRBJ1-1; D gene unclear. TRBV23-1 is an ORF, and what it does is uncertain. CDR3 length: 16 residues. V was trimmed by 0 bases and J by 0 bases, leaving 11 bases between them. This CDR3 is CASSQSSNIMNTEAFF. In DNA, the CDR3 is TGCGCCAGCAGTCAATCCTCCAACATTATGAACACTGAAGCTTTCTTT.

The V gene is TRBV7-2, the J gene TRBJ1-5; possibly TRBD1 for D (5 bases). This CDR3 is built from 14 residues. With 4 bases removed from V and 6 bases from J, the gap between germline ends came to 13 bases. Per germline, CDR1 SGHTA and CDR2 FQGNSA. The CDR3 loop is CASSSRGGGQPQHF. The CDR3, as DNA: TGTGCCAGCAGCTCCCGCGGGGGAGGTCAGCCCCAGCATTTT. The full variable domain, rest sourced from reference TRBV7-2 and TRBJ1-5, is GAGVSQSPSNKVTEKGKDVELRCDPISGHTALYWYRQSLGQGLEFLIYFQGNSAPDKSGLPSDRFSAERTGGSVSTLTIQRTQQEDSAVYLCASSSRGGGQPQHFGDGTRLSIL.

This chain connects TRBV15 to TRBJ2-7, with 8 bases lining up with TRBD2. The CDR3 spans 16 residues. The germline V gene has CDR1 LNHNV and CDR2 YYDKDF (reference sequence). The trim removed 5 bases at V and 5 bases at J, leaving 14 bases unmatched. CDR3 sequence: CATSLEVASGSHEQYF. CDR3 DNA: TGTGCCACCAGCCTTGAAGTTGCTAGCGGGTCCCACGAGCAGTACTTC.

The chain employs TRBV7-9 and TRBJ2-7; 11 bases line up with TRBD2. V gave up 4 bases and J gave up 2 bases; unmatched junction bases: 4. CDR3 length: 15 amino acids. The germline gives CDR1 SEHNR, CDR2 FQNEAQ (reference sequence). CDR3 in amino acids: CASSSQTSGTYEQYF. The CDR3 DNA reads as TGTGCCAGCAGCTCCCAGACTAGCGGGACCTACGAGCAGTACTTC.

The chain is built from TRBV2 and TRBJ1-1, with D uncertain. V was clipped by 10 bases and J by 0 bases, with 12 bases between them. The V gene's germline CDR1 is SNHLY and CDR2 FYNNEI. The CDR3 totals 13 residues. CDR3: CATTEGLNTEAFF. Here the CDR3 DNA reads TGTGCCACGACGGAGGGCCTGAACACTGAAGCTTTCTTT.

The chain employs TRBV7-9 and TRBJ1-1; no firm D call. V gave up 1 base and J gave up 5 bases, with 11 bases separating them. Germline V CDR1 and CDR2: SEHNR, FQNEAQ (reference sequence). The CDR3 spans 14 residues. DNA for the CDR3: TGTGCCAGCAGCTTAGGTCGGGGAGGGACTGAAGCTTTCTTT. This encodes CASSLGRGGTEAFF.

V gene TRBV5-1 combines with J gene TRBJ2-1, with TRBD2 identical over 10 bases. Germline lookup yields CDR1 SGHRS and CDR2 YFSETQ. The CDR3 is made up of 15 amino acids. Trimming removed 0 bases from V and 10 bases from J; junction bases left unmatched: 7. The CDR3 DNA follows: TGCGCCAGCAGCTTGGCGAGCGGGGGGGCCGGAGAGCAGTTCTTC. It codes for CASSLASGGAGEQFF.

The chain has TRBV9 and TRBJ1-1, with TRBD1 as a possible D gene (5 bases). Trimming removed 3 bases from V and 5 bases from J, with 11 bases in between. The CDR3 is made up of 13 amino acids. Germline CDR1 and CDR2: SGDLS and YYNGEE. In DNA, the CDR3 is TGTGCCAGCAGCGATGTGGGGGGGACTGAAGCTTTCTTT. It yields the protein CASSDVGGTEAFF.

V gene TRBV29-1 combines with J gene TRBJ2-1; 13 bases line up with TRBD2. Germline assignment: CDR1 SQVTM and CDR2 ANQGSEA. CDR3 size: 12 residues. V lost 7 bases and J lost 10; bases outside the gene matches: 4. The CDR3 nucleotides read TGCAGCGCAGGACTAGCGGGAGAAGAGCAGTTCTTC. This codes for CSAGLAGEEQFF.

This clone appeared once. This chain uses TRBV4-3 with TRBJ2-3; 10 bases are shared with TRBD2. The J segment lost 5 bases and the V segment lost 0 bases, leaving 5 bases of the junction unmatched. Germline V lookup: CDR1 LGHNA, CDR2 YSLEER. The CDR3 contains 16 residues. CDR3 in DNA: TGCGCCAGCAGCCAAGATTTGGCTAGCGGGAGAGATACGCAGTATTTT. This gives the protein CASSQDLASGRDTQYF.

This clone was seen only once. The V call is TRBV11-2, the J call TRBJ2-5; 7 bases align to TRBD1. The CDR3 extends over 14 amino acids. J gave up 2 bases and V 6 bases, and 6 bases lay outside the gene matches. CDR1 is SGHAT and CDR2 is FQNNGV in the germline V gene. CDR3 sequence: CASRSETGQETQYF. The CDR3 DNA sequence: TGTGCCAGCAGATCAGAGACAGGGCAAGAGACCCAGTACTTC.

The CDR3 loop is CATIRDRGLPGYEQYF. CDR3 DNA sequence: TGTGCCACGATCCGGGACAGGGGCCTTCCAGGCTACGAGCAGTACTTC. The rearrangement links TRBV2 to TRBJ2-7, with 10 bases matching TRBD1. Trimming at V came to 10 bases and at J to 3 bases, leaving 15 bases not matched to a gene. Germline lookup yields CDR1 SNHLY and CDR2 FYNNEI. The CDR3 sequence is 16 residues long.

The V and J genes are TRBV24-1 and TRBJ2-3; TRBD2 might be the D (5 bases). Per the germline V gene, CDR1 is KGHDR and CDR2 is SFDVKD. The CDR3 sequence is 15 residues long. V gave up 5 bases and J gave up 1 base, with 12 bases separating them. The CDR3 sequence is CATSGSGIGTDTQYF. CDR3 nucleotide sequence: TGTGCCACCAGTGGATCCGGGATCGGCACAGATACGCAGTATTTT.